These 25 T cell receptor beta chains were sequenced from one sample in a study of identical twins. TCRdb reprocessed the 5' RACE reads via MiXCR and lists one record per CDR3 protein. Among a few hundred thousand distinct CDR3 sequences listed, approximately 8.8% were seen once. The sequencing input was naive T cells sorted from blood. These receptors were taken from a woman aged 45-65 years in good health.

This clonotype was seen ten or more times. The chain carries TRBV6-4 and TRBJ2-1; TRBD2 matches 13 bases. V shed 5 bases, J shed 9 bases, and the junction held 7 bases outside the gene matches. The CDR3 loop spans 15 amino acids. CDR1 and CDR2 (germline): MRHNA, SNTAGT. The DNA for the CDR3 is TGTGCCAGCAGTCCGGGACTAGCGGGATTGGCTGAGCAGTTCTTC. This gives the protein CASSPGLAGLAEQFF.

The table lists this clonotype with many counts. The CDR3 region is CASSLSKLADANEQFF. DNA of the CDR3: TGTGCCAGCAGTTTATCGAAGCTAGCGGATGCGAATGAGCAGTTCTTC. The chain links TRBV27 to TRBJ2-1, with 7 nucleotides matching TRBD2. The V gene end was trimmed by 0 bases and the J gene end by 7 bases; junction bases not matched to a gene: 9. CDR1 and CDR2 from the germline V gene are MNHEY and SMNVEV (reference sequence). The CDR3 is 16 residues long.

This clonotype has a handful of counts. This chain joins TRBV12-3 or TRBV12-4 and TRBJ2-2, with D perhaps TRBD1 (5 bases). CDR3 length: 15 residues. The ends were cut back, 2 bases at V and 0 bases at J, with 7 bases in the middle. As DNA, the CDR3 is TGTGCCAGCAGTTTAACGACAGCGAACACCGGGGAGCTGTTTTTT. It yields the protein CASSLTTANTGELFF.

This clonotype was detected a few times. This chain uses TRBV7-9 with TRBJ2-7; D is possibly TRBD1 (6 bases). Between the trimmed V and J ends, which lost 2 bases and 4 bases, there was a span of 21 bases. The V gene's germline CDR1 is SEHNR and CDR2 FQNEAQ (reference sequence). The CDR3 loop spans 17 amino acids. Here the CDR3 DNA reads TGTGCCAGCAGCTTAAGCCCCCAGTGGGACACCCAATACGAGCAGTACTTC. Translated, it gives CASSLSPQWDTQYEQYF.

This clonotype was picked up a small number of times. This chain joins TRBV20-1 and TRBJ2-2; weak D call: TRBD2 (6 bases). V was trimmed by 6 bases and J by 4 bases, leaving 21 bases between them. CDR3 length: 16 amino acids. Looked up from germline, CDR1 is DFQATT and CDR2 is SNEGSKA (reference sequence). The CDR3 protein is CSALLGGMVATGELFF. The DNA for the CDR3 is TGCAGTGCCCTACTCGGAGGGATGGTGGCCACCGGGGAGCTGTTTTTT.

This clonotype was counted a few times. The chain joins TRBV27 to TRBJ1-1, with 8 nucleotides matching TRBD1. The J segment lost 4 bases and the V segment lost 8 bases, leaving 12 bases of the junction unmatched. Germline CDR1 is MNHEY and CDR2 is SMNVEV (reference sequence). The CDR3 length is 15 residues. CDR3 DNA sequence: TGTGCCAGCTTTCTAACCGGGACAGGTCCCACTGAAGCTTTCTTT. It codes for CASFLTGTGPTEAFF.

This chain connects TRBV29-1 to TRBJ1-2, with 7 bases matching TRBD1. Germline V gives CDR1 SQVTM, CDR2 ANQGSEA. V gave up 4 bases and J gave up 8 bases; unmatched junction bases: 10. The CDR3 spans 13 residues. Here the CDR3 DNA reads TGCAGCGTTGGGAGTCCAGGGGGAAGAGGCTACACCTTC. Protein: CSVGSPGGRGYTF. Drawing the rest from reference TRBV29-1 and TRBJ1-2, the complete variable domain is SAVISQKPSRDICQRGTSLTIQCQVDSQVTMMFWYRQQPGQSLTLIATANQGSEATYESGFVIDKFPISRPNLTFSTLTVSNMSPEDSSIYLCSVGSPGGRGYTFGSGTRLTVV.

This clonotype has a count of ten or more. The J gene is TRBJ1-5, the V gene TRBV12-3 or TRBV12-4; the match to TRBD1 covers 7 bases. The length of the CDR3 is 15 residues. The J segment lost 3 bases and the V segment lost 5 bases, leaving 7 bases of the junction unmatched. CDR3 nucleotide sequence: TGTGCCAGCAGTCCTTCGGGACAGTACAATCAGCCCCAGCATTTT. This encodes CASSPSGQYNQPQHF.

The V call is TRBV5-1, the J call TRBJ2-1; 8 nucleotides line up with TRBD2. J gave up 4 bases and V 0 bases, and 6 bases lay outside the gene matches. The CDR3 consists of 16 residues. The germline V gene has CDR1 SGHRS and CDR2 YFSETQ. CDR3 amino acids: CASSLARAGDYNEQFF. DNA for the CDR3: TGCGCCAGCAGCTTGGCCCGAGCGGGAGATTACAATGAGCAGTTCTTC.

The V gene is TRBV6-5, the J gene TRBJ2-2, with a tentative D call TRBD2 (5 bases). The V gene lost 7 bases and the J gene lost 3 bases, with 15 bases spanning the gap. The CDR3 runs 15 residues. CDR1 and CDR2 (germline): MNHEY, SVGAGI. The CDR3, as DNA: TGTGCCAGCACTTTCGGAGGTATTCACACCGGGGAGCTGTTTTTT. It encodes CASTFGGIHTGELFF.

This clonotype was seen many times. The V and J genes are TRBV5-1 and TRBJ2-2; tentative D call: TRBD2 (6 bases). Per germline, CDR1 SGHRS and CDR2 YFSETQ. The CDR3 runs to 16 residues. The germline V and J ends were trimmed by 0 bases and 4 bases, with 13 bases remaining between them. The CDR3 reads CASSLVVGLITGELFF. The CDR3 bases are TGCGCCAGCAGCTTGGTGGTTGGACTAATCACCGGGGAGCTGTTTTTT.

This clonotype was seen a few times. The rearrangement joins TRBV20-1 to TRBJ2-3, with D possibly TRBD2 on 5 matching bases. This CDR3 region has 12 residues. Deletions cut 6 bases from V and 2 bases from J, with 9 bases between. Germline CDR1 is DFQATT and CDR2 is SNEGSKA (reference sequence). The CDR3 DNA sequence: TGCAGTGCCCGGGATAACACAGATACGCAGTATTTT. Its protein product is CSARDNTDTQYF.

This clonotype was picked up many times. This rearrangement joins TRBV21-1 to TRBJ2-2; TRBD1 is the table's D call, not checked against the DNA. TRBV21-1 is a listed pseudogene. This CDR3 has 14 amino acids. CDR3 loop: CASQGQGKDGELFF. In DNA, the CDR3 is TGTGCCAGCCAGGGACAGGGGAAGGACGGGGAGCTGTTTTTT.

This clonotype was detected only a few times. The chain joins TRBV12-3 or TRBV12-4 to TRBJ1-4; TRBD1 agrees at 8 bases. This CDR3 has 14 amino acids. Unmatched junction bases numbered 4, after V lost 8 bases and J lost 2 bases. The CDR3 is CASRRDRTNEKLFF. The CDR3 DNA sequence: TGTGCCAGCCGCCGGGACAGGACTAATGAAAAACTGTTTTTT.

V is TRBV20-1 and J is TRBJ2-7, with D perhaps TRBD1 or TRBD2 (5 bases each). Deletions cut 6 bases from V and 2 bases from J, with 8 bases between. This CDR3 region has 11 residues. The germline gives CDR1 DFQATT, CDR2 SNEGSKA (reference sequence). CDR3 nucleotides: TGCAGTGCCCGGGGACCCTACGAGCAGTACTTC. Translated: CSARGPYEQYF.

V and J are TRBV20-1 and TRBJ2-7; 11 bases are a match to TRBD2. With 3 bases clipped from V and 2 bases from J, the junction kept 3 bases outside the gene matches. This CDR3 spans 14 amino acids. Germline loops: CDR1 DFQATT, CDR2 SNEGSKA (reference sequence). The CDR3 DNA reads TGCAGTGCTAGCTCTAGCGGGAGGCCCTACGAGCAGTACGTC. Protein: CSASSSGRPYEQYV.

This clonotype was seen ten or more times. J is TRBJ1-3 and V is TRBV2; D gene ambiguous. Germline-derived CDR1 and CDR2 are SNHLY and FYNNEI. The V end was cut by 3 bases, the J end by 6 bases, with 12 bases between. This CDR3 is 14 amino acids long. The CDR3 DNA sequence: TGTGCCAGCAGTGATTCGACCTATTCAAACACCATATATTTT. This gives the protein CASSDSTYSNTIYF.

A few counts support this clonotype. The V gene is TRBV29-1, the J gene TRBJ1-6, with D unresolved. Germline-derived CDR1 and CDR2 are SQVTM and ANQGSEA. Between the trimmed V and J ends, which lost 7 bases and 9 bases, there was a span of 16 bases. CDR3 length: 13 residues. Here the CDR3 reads CSARATLRSPLHF. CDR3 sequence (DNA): TGCAGCGCCCGGGCCACGCTACGTTCACCCCTCCACTTT.

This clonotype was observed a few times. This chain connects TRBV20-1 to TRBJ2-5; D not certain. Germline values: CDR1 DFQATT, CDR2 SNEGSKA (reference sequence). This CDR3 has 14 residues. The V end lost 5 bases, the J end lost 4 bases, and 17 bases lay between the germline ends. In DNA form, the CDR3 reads TGCAGTGCTCCGGACCCTGGTTCCCCAGAGACCCAGTACTTC. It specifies CSAPDPGSPETQYF.

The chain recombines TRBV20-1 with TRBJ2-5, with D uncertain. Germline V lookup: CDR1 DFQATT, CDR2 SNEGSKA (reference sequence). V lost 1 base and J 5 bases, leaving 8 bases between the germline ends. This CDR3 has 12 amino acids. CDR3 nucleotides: TGCAGTGCTAGAGCAATGGAGGAGACCCAGTACTTC. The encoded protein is CSARAMEETQYF.

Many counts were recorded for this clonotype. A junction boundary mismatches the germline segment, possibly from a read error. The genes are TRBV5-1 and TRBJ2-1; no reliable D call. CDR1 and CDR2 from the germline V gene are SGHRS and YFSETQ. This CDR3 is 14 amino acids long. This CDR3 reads CASSLGLSYYEQFF. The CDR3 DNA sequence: TGCGCCAGCAGCTTGGGTCTCAGCTACTATGAGCAGTTCTTC.

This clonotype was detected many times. The CDR3 DNA sequence: TGCGCCAGCAGCTTGAGGTCCGCAGATACGCAGTATTTT. Translating gives CASSLRSADTQYF. The chain carries TRBV5-1 and TRBJ2-3, with D unclear. Deletions cut 1 base from V and 4 bases from J, with 7 bases between. This CDR3 contains 13 residues. Germline V gene data show CDR1 as SGHRS and CDR2 as YFSETQ.

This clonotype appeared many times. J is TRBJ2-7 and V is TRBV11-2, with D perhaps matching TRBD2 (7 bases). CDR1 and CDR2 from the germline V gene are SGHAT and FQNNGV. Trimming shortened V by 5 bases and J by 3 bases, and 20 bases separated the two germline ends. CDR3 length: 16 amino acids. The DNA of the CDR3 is TGTGCCAGCAGCCACGGAATCCGGGGGGCTCGCTACGAGCAGTACGTC. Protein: CASSHGIRGARYEQYV.

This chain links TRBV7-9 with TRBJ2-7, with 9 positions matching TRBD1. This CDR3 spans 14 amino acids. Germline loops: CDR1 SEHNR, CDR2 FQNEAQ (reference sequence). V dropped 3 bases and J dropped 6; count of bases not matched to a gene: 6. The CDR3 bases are TGTGCCAGCAGCTTTGGACAGGGGATCGGCGAGCAGTACGTC. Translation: CASSFGQGIGEQYV.

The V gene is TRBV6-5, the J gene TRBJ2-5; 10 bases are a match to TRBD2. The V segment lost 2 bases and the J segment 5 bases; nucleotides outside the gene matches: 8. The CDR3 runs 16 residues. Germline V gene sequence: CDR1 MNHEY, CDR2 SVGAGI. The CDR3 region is CASSYGPSGRMETQYF. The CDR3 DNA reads TGTGCCAGCAGTTACGGCCCTAGCGGGAGAATGGAGACCCAGTACTTC.